A single sample is the source of the 25 T cell receptor beta chains below, sequenced in a study of T cell changes during pregnancy in multiple sclerosis (dated by TCRdb to between 2018 and 2020). Library creation used the immunoSEQ multiplex PCR assay. The clones in this table, taken by TCRdb from immuneACCESS, are in-frame only. Not every clone is retained; where verified, under half of the shortfall comes from an unresolved V gene, and the cause of the rest is unknown. The sample data list around 100,000 clones, and roughly 90% of these were observed just once. More than 1.5% of the sample lies in the top ten. The input for sequencing was peripheral blood, taken in the third trimester of pregnancy. The receptors were sampled from a female donor with multiple sclerosis, enrolled in a pregnancy study.

The chain joins TRBV29-1 to TRBJ1-1; D uncertain. CDR3 length equals 14 residues. The V end lost 2 bases, the J end lost 1 base, and 11 bases lay between the germline ends. The germline V gene encodes CDR1 SQVTM and CDR2 ANQGSEA. The CDR3 region has the DNA TGCAGCGTTGAACACTCCCGGGGGAACACTGAAGCTTTCTTT. Encoded protein: CSVEHSRGNTEAFF. The full variable domain, in which reference TRBV29-1 and TRBJ1-1 provide the parts outside the CDR3, is SAVISQKPSRDICQRGTSLTIQCQVDSQVTMMFWYRQQPGQSLTLIATANQGSEATYESGFVIDKFPISRPNLTFSTLTVSNMSPEDSSIYLCSVEHSRGNTEAFFGQGTRLTVV.

The CDR3: CASSLPGREQYF. CDR3 DNA sequence: TGTGCCAGCAGTTTACCGGGGAGGGAGCAGTACTTC. The J gene is TRBJ2-7, the V gene TRBV28, with a possible D match to TRBD2 (6 bases). Germline V gene sequence: CDR1 MDHEN, CDR2 SYDVKM. Trimming shortened V by 2 bases and J by 7 bases, and 9 bases separated the two germline ends. This CDR3 has 12 amino acids.

This rearrangement joins TRBV11-3 to TRBJ1-3; D ambiguous. Per germline, CDR1 SGHNT and CDR2 YENEEA. The CDR3 runs 14 residues. Trimming cost V 2 bases and J 2 bases, with 7 bases left between them. CDR3 protein: CASSLTGAGNTIYF. DNA for the CDR3: TGTGCCAGCAGCTTAACCGGAGCTGGAAACACCATATATTTT.

This chain joins TRBV11-2 and TRBJ2-1; tentative D call: TRBD2 (5 bases). V was trimmed by 4 bases and J by 9 bases, leaving 7 bases between them. The CDR3 has 11 residues. The germline V gene has CDR1 SGHAT and CDR2 FQNNGV. The CDR3 DNA follows: TGTGCCAGCAGCTCCCGGGGTGAGCAGTTCTTC. Encoded protein: CASSSRGEQFF.

V gene TRBV6-5 combines with J gene TRBJ1-1; D is perhaps TRBD1 (5 bases). Germline CDR1 and CDR2: MNHEY and SVGAGI. The CDR3 spans 14 residues. The V gene lost 2 bases and the J gene lost 10 bases, with 17 bases spanning the gap. The DNA for the CDR3 is TGTGCCAGCAGTTACCAGGGAGGGATAAGAGGAGCTTTCTTT. It codes for CASSYQGGIRGAFF.

This sequence joins TRBV30 and TRBJ1-5; D remains unclear. The CDR3 contains 13 residues. Looked up from germline, CDR1 is GTSNPN and CDR2 is SVGIG (reference sequence). V was cut by 2 bases and J by 0 bases, with 5 bases left in between. The CDR3 nucleotides read TGTGCCTGGAGTCCAGATAGCAATCAGCCCCAGCATTTT. This gives the protein CAWSPDSNQPQHF.

The chain has TRBV27 and TRBJ2-5; TRBD1 aligns across 8 bases. Germline-derived CDR1 and CDR2 are MNHEY and SMNVEV (reference sequence). The V gene end was trimmed by 3 bases and the J gene end by 2 bases; junction bases not matched to a gene: 5. The CDR3 has 15 amino acids. This CDR3 is CASSFIGTGQETQYF. DNA for the CDR3: TGTGCCAGCAGTTTCATCGGGACAGGTCAAGAGACCCAGTACTTC.

Only a few counts were recorded for this clone. This chain's CDR3 is CASSIGDQPQHF. In nucleotides, the CDR3 is TGTGCCAGTAGTATCGGTGATCAGCCCCAGCATTTT. J is TRBJ1-5 and V is TRBV19; D unresolved. The germline V gene encodes CDR1 LNHDA and CDR2 SQIVND (reference sequence). V was trimmed by 3 bases and J by 5 bases, leaving 5 bases between them. The CDR3 is 12 residues long. The whole variable domain, remainder taken from reference TRBV19 and TRBJ1-5, is DGGITQSPKYLFRKEGQNVTLSCEQNLNHDAMYWYRQDPGQGLRLIYYSQIVNDFQKGDIAEGYSVSREKKESFPLTVTSAQKNPTAFYLCASSIGDQPQHFGDGTRLSIL.

This rearrangement joins TRBV5-1 to TRBJ1-5, with 10 bases matching TRBD1. CDR3 size: 15 residues. Looked up from germline, CDR1 is SGHRS and CDR2 is YFSETQ. Trimming took 4 bases from V and 0 from J; bases not matched to a gene: 1. The chain's CDR3 is CASSGTGDSNQPQHF. CDR3 in DNA: TGCGCCAGCAGCGGGACAGGGGATAGCAATCAGCCCCAGCATTTT.

For the CDR3, the DNA is TGTGCCAGCAGTGAAGGAGGGGGTTACGGGTACGAGCAGTACTTC. Translated: CASSEGGGYGYEQYF. The chain carries TRBV6-1 and TRBJ2-7; D is possibly TRBD1 (6 bases). This CDR3 region has 15 residues. The germline V gene has CDR1 MNHNS and CDR2 SASEGT. The V gene lost 1 base and the J gene lost 4 bases, with 14 bases spanning the gap.

This chain uses TRBV6-6 with TRBJ1-4; a weak D match, TRBD1 (5 bases). The CDR3 totals 15 residues. The V and J ends lost 3 bases and 6 bases respectively, with 14 bases between them. The germline V gene has CDR1 MNHNY and CDR2 SVGAGI (reference sequence). The CDR3 reads CASSYQRGGDEKLFF. The CDR3 DNA follows: TGTGCCAGCAGTTATCAACGGGGGGGAGATGAAAAACTGTTTTTT.

The genes are TRBV7-2 and TRBJ2-3, with 10 bases aligning to TRBD1. CDR3 length: 15 residues. Germline V gene sequence: CDR1 SGHTA, CDR2 FQGNSA. V lost 4 bases and J lost 6; bases outside the gene matches: 7. Here the CDR3 reads CASSSGDRGADTQYF. The CDR3 DNA reads as TGTGCCAGCAGCTCCGGGGACAGGGGTGCGGATACGCAGTATTTT.

This sequence joins TRBV29-1 and TRBJ1-3; no clear D gene. This CDR3 spans 12 amino acids. With 6 bases removed from V and 3 bases from J, the gap between germline ends came to 9 bases. Looked up from germline, CDR1 is SQVTM and CDR2 is ANQGSEA. As DNA, the CDR3 is TGCAGCGTCCAGACAATTGGAAACACCATATATTTT. It specifies CSVQTIGNTIYF. The full variable domain, its missing parts supplied by reference TRBV29-1 and TRBJ1-3, is SAVISQKPSRDICQRGTSLTIQCQVDSQVTMMFWYRQQPGQSLTLIATANQGSEATYESGFVIDKFPISRPNLTFSTLTVSNMSPEDSSIYLCSVQTIGNTIYFGEGSWLTVV.

The rearrangement joins TRBV6-6 to TRBJ1-1; tentative D call: TRBD1 (5 bases). This CDR3 comprises 13 residues. In germline, CDR1 is MNHNY, CDR2 SVGAGI (reference sequence). V lost 7 bases and J lost 1, with 10 bases in between. The CDR3 sequence is CASKQGENTEAFF. As DNA, the CDR3 is TGTGCCAGCAAGCAAGGGGAGAACACTGAAGCTTTCTTT.

The CDR3 reads CASSAPGVETQYF. CDR3 in DNA: TGCGCCAGCAGTGCGCCGGGAGTAGAGACCCAGTACTTC. The chain carries TRBV10-1 and TRBJ2-5; D is perhaps TRBD2 (6 bases). Germline loops: CDR1 WNHNN, CDR2 SYGVQD (reference sequence). The CDR3 consists of 13 residues. Trimming left V 4 bases short and J 4 bases short, with 10 bases between.

For the CDR3, the DNA is TGTGCCAGCAGCTCTCGGACAGGAGACTTATATGGCTACACCTTC. Its translation: CASSSRTGDLYGYTF. The chain links TRBV5-4 to TRBJ1-2, with 7 bases that match TRBD1. The junction had 10 bases not matched to a gene; V was cut back by 3 bases and J by 5 bases. Germline V CDR1 and CDR2: SGHNT, YYREEE (reference sequence). The length of the CDR3 is 15 residues.

The chain has TRBV2 and TRBJ2-1; no clear D gene. The CDR3 spans 11 residues. The V end was cut by 4 bases, the J end by 4 bases, with 2 bases between. Per germline, CDR1 SNHLY and CDR2 FYNNEI. This CDR3 reads CASSVYNEQFF. DNA for the CDR3: TGTGCCAGCAGTGTATACAATGAGCAGTTCTTC.

V and J are TRBV19 and TRBJ2-1; 13 positions agree with TRBD2. V shed 4 bases and J 9 bases; nucleotides not matched to a gene: 9. CDR1 and CDR2 (germline): LNHDA, SQIVND (reference sequence). This CDR3 has 16 amino acids. The CDR3 loop reads CASSTRTSGRMGEQFF. CDR3 sequence (DNA): TGTGCCAGTAGTACCCGGACTAGCGGGAGAATGGGTGAGCAGTTCTTC.

This clone has more than one count but fewer than ten. The chain is built from TRBV4-2 and TRBJ2-2; D may be TRBD2 (6 bases). The CDR3 covers 16 residues. Germline V gives CDR1 LGHNA, CDR2 YNFKEQ. The V end lost 3 bases, the J end lost 2 bases, and 13 bases lay between the germline ends. CDR3 region: CASSQSGVVNTGELFF. The CDR3 region has the DNA TGTGCCAGCAGCCAGTCGGGGGTAGTAAACACCGGGGAGCTGTTTTTT.

The V call is TRBV5-4, the J call TRBJ2-7, with 8 bases lining up with TRBD1. This CDR3 has 13 amino acids. V gave up 7 bases and J gave up 4 bases; unmatched junction bases: 7. CDR1 SGHNT and CDR2 YYREEE come from the germline V gene (reference sequence). Here the CDR3 DNA reads TGTGCCAGCCGCGGACAGGGAAATTACGAGCAGTACTTC. Protein: CASRGQGNYEQYF.

The chain joins TRBV14 to TRBJ2-1; 7 nucleotides agree with TRBD2. Germline assignment: CDR1 SGHDN and CDR2 FVKESK. V shed 1 base and J 7 bases; nucleotides not matched to a gene: 13. The length of the CDR3 is 17 residues. Written as DNA, the CDR3 is TGTGCCAGCAGCCAAGTTTTTGGGACTACCTCGGCTAATGAGCAGTTCTTC. This translates into CASSQVFGTTSANEQFF. Based on the CDR3 plus reference TRBV14 and TRBJ2-1, the full variable domain is EAGVTQFPSHSVIEKGQTVTLRCDPISGHDNLYWYRRVMGKEIKFLLHFVKESKQDESGMPNNRFLAERTGGTYSTLKVQPAELEDSGVYFCASSQVFGTTSANEQFFGPGTRLTVL.

The rearrangement uses TRBV6-1 and TRBJ2-1, with a tentative D call TRBD1 (6 bases). Trimming left V 5 bases short and J 6 bases short, with 8 bases between. The CDR3 has 12 residues. The germline V gene encodes CDR1 MNHNS and CDR2 SASEGT. CDR3 coding DNA: TGTGCCAGCAGTACACAGGGCAATGAGCAGTTCTTC. This sequence encodes CASSTQGNEQFF.

This chain uses TRBV9 with TRBJ2-3, with 10 bases that match TRBD2. Looked up from germline, CDR1 is SGDLS and CDR2 is YYNGEE. V trimming: 4 bases; J trimming: 1 base; junction bases outside the gene matches: 3. The CDR3 length is 15 residues. CDR3 nucleotide sequence: TGTGCCAGCAGCATAACTAGCGGGGGCACAGATACGCAGTATTTT. Translating it yields CASSITSGGTDTQYF.

The genes are TRBV11-2 and TRBJ2-5; TRBD2 aligns across 7 bases. Germline loops: CDR1 SGHAT, CDR2 FQNNGV. J gave up 2 bases and V 5 bases, and 11 bases lay outside the gene matches. This CDR3 spans 16 amino acids. CDR3 sequence reads: CASSPQGGSTQETQYF. The DNA for the CDR3 is TGTGCCAGCAGCCCCCAAGGCGGGAGTACTCAAGAGACCCAGTACTTC. Together with reference TRBV11-2 and TRBJ2-5, the CDR3 gives the full variable domain: EAGVAQSPRYKIIEKRQSVAFWCNPISGHATLYWYQQILGQGPKLLIQFQNNGVVDDSQLPKDRFSAERLKGVDSTLKIQPAKLEDSAVYLCASSPQGGSTQETQYFGPGTRLLVL.

The chain combines TRBV9 with TRBJ1-2; D is unresolved. Trimming left V 3 bases short and J 7 bases short, with 16 bases between. CDR1 is SGDLS and CDR2 is YYNGEE in the germline V gene. This CDR3 comprises 14 residues. CDR3 region: CASSAKVVASGYTF. In DNA, the CDR3 is TGTGCCAGCAGCGCAAAGGTTGTAGCTTCTGGCTACACCTTC.